The source of this T cell receptor (beta chain) is a study of blood T cell repertoires in COVID-19. Study-level information: The samples span acute and convalescent COVID-19 from the United States, Italy and Spain. From T cells, B-cell-depleted T cells, or PBMCs came the material, which was cDNA or gDNA.

In the original processing: Amplification of reference gene primers was used by the study to estimate nucleated cell counts. Profiled with immunoSEQ multiplex PCR; TCRdb holds only in-frame clones, not every one. V, J and clone size derive from that table, while D and trimming were established from the DNA sequence. The data show over 200,000 clones, 88% seen once. Per germline, CDR1 LGHNA and CDR2 YSLEER. The CDR3 runs 17 residues. The V gene lost 0 bases and the J gene lost 2 bases, with 15 bases spanning the gap. The sequence was obtained from a woman aged 60-75 years with acute or convalescent COVID-19. This chain connects TRBV4-3 to TRBJ2-3; perhaps TRBD2 as D (6 bases). The sequenced material came from peripheral blood. CDR3 DNA: TGCGCCAGCAGCCAAGATGGAGTAGCGGAGTACACAGATACGCAGTATTTT. Protein product: CASSQDGVAEYTDTQYF.